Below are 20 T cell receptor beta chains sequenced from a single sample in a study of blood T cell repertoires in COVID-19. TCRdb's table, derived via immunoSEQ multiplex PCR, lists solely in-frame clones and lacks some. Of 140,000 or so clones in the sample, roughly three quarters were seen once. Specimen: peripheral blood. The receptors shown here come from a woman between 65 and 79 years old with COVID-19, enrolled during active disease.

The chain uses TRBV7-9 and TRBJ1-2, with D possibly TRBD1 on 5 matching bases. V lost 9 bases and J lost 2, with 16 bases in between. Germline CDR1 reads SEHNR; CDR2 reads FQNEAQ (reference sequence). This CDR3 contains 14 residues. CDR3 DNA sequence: TGTGCCAGTTCGGGACGGGAGATCAACTATGGCTACACCTTC. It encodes CASSGREINYGYTF.

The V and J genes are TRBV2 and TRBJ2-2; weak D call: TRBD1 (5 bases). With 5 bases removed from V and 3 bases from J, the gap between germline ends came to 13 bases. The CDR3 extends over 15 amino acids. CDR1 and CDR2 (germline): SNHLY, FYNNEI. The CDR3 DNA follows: TGTGCCAGCAGTACCCAGGGTGTGGACACCGGGGAGCTGTTTTTT. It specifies CASSTQGVDTGELFF. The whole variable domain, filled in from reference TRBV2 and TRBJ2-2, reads EPEVTQTPSHQVTQMGQEVILRCVPISNHLYFYWYRQILGQKVEFLVSFYNNEISEKSEIFDDQFSVERPDGSNFTLKIRSTKLEDSAMYFCASSTQGVDTGELFFGEGSRLTVL.

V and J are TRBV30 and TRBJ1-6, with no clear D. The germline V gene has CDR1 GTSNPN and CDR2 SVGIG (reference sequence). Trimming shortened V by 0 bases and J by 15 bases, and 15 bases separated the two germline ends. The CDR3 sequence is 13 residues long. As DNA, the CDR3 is TGTGCCTGGAGTGTACAGTCGGGGAGAGGCCTCCACTTT. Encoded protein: CAWSVQSGRGLHF.

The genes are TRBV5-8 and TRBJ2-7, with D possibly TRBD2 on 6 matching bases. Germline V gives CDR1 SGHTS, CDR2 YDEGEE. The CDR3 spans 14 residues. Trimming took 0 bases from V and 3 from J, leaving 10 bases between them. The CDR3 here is CASSLVGGIYEQYF. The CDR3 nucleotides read TGTGCCAGCAGCTTGGTGGGGGGAATCTACGAGCAGTACTTC.

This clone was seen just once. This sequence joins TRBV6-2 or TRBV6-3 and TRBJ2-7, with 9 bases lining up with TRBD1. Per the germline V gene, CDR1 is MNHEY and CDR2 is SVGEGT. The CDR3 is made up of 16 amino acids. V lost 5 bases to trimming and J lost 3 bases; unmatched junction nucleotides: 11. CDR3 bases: TGTGCCAGCAGTCAAACAGGGGGCGCGGGGAGCTACGAGCAGTACTTC. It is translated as CASSQTGGAGSYEQYF.

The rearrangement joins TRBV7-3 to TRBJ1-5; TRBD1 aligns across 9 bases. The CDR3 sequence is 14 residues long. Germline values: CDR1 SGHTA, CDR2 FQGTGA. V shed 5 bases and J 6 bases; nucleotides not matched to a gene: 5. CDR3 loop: CASSATGGGQPQHF. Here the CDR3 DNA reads TGTGCCAGCAGCGCAACAGGGGGCGGTCAGCCCCAGCATTTT. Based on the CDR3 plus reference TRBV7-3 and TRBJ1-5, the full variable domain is GAGVSQTPSNKVTEKGKYVELRCDPISGHTALYWYRQSLGQGPEFLIYFQGTGAADDSGLPNDRFFAVRPEGSVSTLKIQRTERGDSAVYLCASSATGGGQPQHFGDGTRLSIL.

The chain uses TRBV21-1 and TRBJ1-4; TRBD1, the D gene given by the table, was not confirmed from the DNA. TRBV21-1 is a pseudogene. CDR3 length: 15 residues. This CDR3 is CASSQVGRGRVKLFF. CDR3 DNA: TGTGCCAGCAGCCAAGTCGGCAGGGGGCGAGTAAAACTGTTTTTT.

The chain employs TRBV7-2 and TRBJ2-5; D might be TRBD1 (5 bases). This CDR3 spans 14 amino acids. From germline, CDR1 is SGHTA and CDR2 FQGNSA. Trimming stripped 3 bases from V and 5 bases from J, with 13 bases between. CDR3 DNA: TGTGCCAGCAGCTTTACCGGACATGGGGAGACCCAGTACTTC. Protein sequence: CASSFTGHGETQYF. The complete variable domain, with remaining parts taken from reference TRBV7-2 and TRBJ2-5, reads GAGVSQSPSNKVTEKGKDVELRCDPISGHTALYWYRQSLGQGLEFLIYFQGNSAPDKSGLPSDRFSAERTGGSVSTLTIQRTQQEDSAVYLCASSFTGHGETQYFGPGTRLLVL.

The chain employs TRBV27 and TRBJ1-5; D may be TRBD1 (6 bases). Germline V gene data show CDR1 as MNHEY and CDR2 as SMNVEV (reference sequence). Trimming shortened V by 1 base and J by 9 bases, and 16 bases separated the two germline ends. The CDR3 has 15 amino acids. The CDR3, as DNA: TGTGCCAGCAGTTTATATTACAGGGCTAATATGCCCCAGCATTTT. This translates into CASSLYYRANMPQHF.

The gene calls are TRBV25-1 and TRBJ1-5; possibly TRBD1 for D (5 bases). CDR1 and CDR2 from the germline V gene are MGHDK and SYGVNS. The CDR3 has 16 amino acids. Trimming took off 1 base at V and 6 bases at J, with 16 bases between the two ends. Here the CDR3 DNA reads TGTGCCAGCAGTGAATCGGGGGGTATAGGTGCTCAGCCCCAGCATTTT. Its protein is CASSESGGIGAQPQHF.

The CDR3 DNA follows: TGTGCCAGCGGACCCGGAGGGACTAGGCTCGCCCTTGCGCAGTATTTT. It specifies CASGPGGTRLALAQYF. The J gene is TRBJ2-3, the V gene TRBV2; 8 bases match TRBD2. This CDR3 is built from 16 residues. Trimming removed 8 bases from V and 10 bases from J; junction bases left unmatched: 20. Germline CDR1 SNHLY, CDR2 FYNNEI.

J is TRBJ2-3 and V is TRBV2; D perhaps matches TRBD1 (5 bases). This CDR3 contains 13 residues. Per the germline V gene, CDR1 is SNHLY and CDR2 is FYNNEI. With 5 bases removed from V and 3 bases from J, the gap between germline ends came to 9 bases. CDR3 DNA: TGTGCCAGCAGTATTAGGGGAACAGATACGCAGTATTTT. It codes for CASSIRGTDTQYF.

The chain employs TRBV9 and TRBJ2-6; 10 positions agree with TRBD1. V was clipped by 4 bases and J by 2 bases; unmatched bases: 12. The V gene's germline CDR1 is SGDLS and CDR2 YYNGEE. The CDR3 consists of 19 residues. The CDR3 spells CASSIRTGGNTAGANVLTF. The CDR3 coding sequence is TGTGCCAGCAGCATCCGGACAGGGGGGAACACGGCTGGGGCCAACGTCCTGACTTTC.

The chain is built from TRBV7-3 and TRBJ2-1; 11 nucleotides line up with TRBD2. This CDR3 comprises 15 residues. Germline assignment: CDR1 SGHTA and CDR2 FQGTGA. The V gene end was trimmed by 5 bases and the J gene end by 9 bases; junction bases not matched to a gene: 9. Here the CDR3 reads CASSPPGLAATEQFF. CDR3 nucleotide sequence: TGTGCCAGCAGCCCGCCGGGACTAGCGGCGACTGAGCAGTTCTTC.

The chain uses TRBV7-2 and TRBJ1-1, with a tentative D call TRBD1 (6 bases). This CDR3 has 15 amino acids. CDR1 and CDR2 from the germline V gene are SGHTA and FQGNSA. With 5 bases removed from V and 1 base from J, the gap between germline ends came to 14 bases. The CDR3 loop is CASSRSQGSNTEAFF. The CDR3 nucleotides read TGTGCCAGCAGCAGATCACAGGGCTCGAACACTGAAGCTTTCTTT.

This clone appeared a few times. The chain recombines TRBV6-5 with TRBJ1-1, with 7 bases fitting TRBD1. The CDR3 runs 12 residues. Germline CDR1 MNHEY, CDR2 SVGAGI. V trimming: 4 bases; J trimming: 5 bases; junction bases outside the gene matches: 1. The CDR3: CASSSTGTEAFF. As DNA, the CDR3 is TGTGCCAGCAGTTCGACAGGGACTGAAGCTTTCTTT.

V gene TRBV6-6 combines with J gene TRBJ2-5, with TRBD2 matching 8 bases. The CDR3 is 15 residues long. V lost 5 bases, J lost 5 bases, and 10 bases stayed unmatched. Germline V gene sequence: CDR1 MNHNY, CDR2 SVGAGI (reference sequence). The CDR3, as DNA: TGTGCCAGCAGTAACAAAGCGGGGGTCCTGGAGACCCAGTACTTC. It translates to CASSNKAGVLETQYF.

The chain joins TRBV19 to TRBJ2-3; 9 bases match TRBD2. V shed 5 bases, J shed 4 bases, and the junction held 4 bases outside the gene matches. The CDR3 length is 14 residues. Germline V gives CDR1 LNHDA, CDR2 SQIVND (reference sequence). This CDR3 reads CASSLGLAADTQYF. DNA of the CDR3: TGTGCCAGTAGTCTGGGACTAGCCGCAGATACGCAGTATTTT.

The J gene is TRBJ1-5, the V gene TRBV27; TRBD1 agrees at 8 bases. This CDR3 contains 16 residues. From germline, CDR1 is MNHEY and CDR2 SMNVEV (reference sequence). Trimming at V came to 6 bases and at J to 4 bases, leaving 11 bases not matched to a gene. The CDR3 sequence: CASRPVGTGRNQPQHF. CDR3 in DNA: TGTGCCAGCAGACCCGTGGGGACAGGTCGGAATCAGCCCCAGCATTTT.

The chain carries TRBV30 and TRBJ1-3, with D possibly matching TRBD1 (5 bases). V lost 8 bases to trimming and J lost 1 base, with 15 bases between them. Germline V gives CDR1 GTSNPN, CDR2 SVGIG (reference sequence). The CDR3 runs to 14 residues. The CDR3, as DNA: TGTGCCGGGGGAGGCTCAGGATCTGGAAACACCATATATTTT. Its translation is CAGGGSGSGNTIYF.